This TCR beta chain originates from a study of blood T cell repertoires in COVID-19. Study-level information: From T cells, B-cell-depleted T cells, or PBMCs came the material, which was cDNA or gDNA.

Produced via immunoSEQ multiplex PCR; TCRdb's table is partial and in-frame only. The table includes some 80,000 clones, about 89% detected once. This TCR derives from a man aged 45 to 65 with active or convalescent COVID-19. The specimen sequenced was peripheral blood.

The CDR3 DNA is TGTGCCAGCAGCGTAGGAGCAAACTCCTATAATTCACCCCTCCACTTT. It is translated as CASSVGANSYNSPLHF. J is TRBJ1-6 and V is TRBV9, with no clear D. The CDR3 is made up of 16 amino acids. CDR1 is SGDLS, CDR2 YYNGEE, per germline. V was pared by 0 bases and J by 0 bases, with 7 bases between.